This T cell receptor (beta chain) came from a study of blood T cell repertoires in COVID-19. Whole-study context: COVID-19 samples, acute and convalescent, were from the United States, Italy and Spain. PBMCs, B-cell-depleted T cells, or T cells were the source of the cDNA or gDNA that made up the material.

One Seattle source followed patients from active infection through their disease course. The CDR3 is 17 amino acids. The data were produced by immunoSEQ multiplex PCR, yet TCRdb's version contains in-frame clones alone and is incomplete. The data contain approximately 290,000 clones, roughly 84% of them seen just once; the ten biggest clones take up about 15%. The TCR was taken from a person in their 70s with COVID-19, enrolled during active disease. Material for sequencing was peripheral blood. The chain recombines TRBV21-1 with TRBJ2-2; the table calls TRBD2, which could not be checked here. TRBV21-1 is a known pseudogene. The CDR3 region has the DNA TGTGCCAGCAGCAAACCAGCGGGGGGTAAAAACACCGGGGAGCTGTTTTTT. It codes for CASSKPAGGKNTGELFF.